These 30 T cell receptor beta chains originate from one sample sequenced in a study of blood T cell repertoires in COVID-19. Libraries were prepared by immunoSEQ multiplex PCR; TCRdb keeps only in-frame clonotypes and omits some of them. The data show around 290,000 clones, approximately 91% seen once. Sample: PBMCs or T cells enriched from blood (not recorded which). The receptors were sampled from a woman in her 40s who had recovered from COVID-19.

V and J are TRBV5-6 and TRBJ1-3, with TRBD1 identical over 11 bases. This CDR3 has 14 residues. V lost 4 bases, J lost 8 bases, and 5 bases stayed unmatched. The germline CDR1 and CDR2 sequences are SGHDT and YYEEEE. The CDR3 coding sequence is TGTGCCAGCAGCATAGGACAGGGGGCTGACACCATATATTTT. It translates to CASSIGQGADTIYF.

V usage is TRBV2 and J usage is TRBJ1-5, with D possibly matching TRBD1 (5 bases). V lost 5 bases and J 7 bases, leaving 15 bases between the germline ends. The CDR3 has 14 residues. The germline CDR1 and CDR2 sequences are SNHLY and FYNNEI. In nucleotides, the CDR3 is TGTGCCAGCAGTATCGGCAGGGAATGGCAGCCCCAGCATTTT. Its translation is CASSIGREWQPQHF.

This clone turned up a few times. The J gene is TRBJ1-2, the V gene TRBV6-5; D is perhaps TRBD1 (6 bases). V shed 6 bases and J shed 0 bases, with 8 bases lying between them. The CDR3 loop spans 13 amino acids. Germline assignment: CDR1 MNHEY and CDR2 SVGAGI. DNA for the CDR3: TGTGCCAGCAGACGACAGGCTAACTATGGCTACACCTTC. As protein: CASRRQANYGYTF.

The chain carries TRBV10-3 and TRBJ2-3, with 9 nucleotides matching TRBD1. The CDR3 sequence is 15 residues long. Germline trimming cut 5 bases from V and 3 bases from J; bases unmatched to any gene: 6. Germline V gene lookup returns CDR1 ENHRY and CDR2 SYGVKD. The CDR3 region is CAISQTGGGTDTQYF. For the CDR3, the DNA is TGTGCCATCAGTCAGACAGGGGGAGGGACAGATACGCAGTATTTT.

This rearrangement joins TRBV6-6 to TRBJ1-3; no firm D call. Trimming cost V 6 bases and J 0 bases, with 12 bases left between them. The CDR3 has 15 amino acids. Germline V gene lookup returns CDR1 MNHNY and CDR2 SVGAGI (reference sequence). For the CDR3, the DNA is TGTGCCAGCAGAAACGCAGGCTCCTCTGGAAACACCATATATTTT. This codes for CASRNAGSSGNTIYF.

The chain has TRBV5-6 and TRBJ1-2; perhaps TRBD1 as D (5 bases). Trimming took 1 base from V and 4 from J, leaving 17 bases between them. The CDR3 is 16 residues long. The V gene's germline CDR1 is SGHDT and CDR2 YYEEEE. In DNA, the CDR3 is TGTGCCAGCAGCTTGTACGCGTTCGACAGCTTCTATGGCTACACCTTC. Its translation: CASSLYAFDSFYGYTF.

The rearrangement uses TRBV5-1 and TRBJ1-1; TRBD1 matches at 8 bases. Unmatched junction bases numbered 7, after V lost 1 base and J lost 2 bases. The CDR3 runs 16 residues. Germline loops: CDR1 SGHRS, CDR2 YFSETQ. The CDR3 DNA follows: TGCGCCAGCAGCTTGTTTCAGGGGGCTAGAAACACTGAAGCTTTCTTT. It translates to CASSLFQGARNTEAFF.

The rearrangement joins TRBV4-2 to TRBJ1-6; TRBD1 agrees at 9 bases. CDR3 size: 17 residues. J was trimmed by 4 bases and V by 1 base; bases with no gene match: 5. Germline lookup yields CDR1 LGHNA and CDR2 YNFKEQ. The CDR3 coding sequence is TGTGCCAGCAGCCAAGCCGGACAGGGGAAATATAATTCACCCCTCCACTTT. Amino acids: CASSQAGQGKYNSPLHF.

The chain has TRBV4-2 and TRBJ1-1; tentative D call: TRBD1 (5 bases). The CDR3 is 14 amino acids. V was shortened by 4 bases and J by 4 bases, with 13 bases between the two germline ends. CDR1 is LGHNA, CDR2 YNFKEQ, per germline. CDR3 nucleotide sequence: TGTGCCAGCAGCCCGACGACGGGGGGCACTGAAGCTTTCTTT. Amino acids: CASSPTTGGTEAFF.

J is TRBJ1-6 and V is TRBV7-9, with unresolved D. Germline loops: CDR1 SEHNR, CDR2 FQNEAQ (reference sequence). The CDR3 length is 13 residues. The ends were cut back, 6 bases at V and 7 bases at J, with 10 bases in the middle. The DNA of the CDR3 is TGTGCCAGCAGTCCCACGGGGAATTCACCCCTCCACTTT. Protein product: CASSPTGNSPLHF. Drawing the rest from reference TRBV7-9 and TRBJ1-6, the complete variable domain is DTGVSQNPRHKITKRGQNVTFRCDPISEHNRLYWYRQTLGQGPEFLTYFQNEAQLEKSRLLSDRFSAERPKGSFSTLEIQRTEQGDSAMYLCASSPTGNSPLHFGNGTRLTVT.

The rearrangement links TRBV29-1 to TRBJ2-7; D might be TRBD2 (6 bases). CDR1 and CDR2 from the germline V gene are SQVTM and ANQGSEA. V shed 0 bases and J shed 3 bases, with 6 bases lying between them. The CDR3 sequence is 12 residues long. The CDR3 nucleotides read TGCAGCGTTGAAGAGGAGGGCTACGAGCAGTACTTC. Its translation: CSVEEEGYEQYF.

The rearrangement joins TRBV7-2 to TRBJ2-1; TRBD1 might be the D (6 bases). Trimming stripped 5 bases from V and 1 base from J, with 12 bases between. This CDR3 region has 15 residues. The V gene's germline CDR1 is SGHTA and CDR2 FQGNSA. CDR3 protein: CASSPKTGSYNEQFF. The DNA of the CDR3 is TGTGCCAGCAGCCCAAAGACAGGATCCTACAATGAGCAGTTCTTC.

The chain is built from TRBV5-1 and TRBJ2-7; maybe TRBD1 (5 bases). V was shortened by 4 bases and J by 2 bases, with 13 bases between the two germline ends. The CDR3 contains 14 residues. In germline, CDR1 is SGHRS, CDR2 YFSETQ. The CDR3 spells CASSRTTGAYEQYF. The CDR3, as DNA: TGCGCCAGCAGCCGGACCACAGGAGCCTACGAGCAGTACTTC.

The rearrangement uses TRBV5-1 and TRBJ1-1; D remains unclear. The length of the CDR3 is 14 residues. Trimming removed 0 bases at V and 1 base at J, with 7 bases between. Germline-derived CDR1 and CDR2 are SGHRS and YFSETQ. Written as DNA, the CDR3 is TGCGCCAGCAGCTTGGGGCAGGAGAACACTGAAGCTTTCTTT. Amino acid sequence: CASSLGQENTEAFF.

Here the CDR3 DNA reads TGTGCCAGCAGTTCCTACAGGGGATTGAGAAGCGGGAGTCCATACGAGCAGTTCTTC. Translated: CASSSYRGLRSGSPYEQFF. The chain uses TRBV27 and TRBJ2-1; TRBD2 is a possible D gene (8 bases). V shed 4 bases and J shed 10 bases, with 32 bases lying between them. The CDR3 contains 19 residues. In germline, CDR1 is MNHEY, CDR2 SMNVEV (reference sequence).

The CDR3 DNA is TGCGCCAGCAGCTCCGATACAAAAGCTTTCTTT. Protein sequence: CASSSDTKAFF. The rearrangement joins TRBV5-1 to TRBJ1-1; D is ambiguous. Germline CDR1 reads SGHRS; CDR2 reads YFSETQ. Trimming pared 3 bases from V and 9 bases from J, leaving 9 bases between. This CDR3 spans 11 amino acids. Using reference TRBV5-1 and TRBJ1-1 for the parts outside the CDR3, the full variable domain is KAGVTQTPRYLIKTRGQQVTLSCSPISGHRSVSWYQQTPGQGLQFLFEYFSETQRNKGNFPGRFSGRQFSNSRSEMNVSTLELGDSALYLCASSSDTKAFFGQGTRLTVV.

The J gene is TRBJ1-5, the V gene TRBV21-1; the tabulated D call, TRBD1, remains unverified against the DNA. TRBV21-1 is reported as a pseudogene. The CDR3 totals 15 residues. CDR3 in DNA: TGTGCCAGCAGCGTAACGGACAGCGACAATCAGCCCCAGCATTTT. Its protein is CASSVTDSDNQPQHF.

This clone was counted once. The CDR3 reads CASSRQDNQPQHF. In nucleotides, the CDR3 is TGTGCCAGTAGCAGACAGGATAATCAGCCCCAGCATTTT. The J gene is TRBJ1-5, the V gene TRBV19, with D possibly TRBD1 on 6 matching bases. Per the germline V gene, CDR1 is LNHDA and CDR2 is SQIVND (reference sequence). CDR3 size: 13 residues. Trimming left V 6 bases short and J 4 bases short, with 10 bases between.

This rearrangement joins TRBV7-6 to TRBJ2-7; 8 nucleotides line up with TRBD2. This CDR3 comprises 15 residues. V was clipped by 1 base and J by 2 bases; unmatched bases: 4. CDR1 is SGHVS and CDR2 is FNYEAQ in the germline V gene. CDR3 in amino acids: CASSLGAGGTYEQYF. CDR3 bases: TGTGCCAGCAGCTTAGGGGCGGGGGGAACCTACGAGCAGTACTTC.

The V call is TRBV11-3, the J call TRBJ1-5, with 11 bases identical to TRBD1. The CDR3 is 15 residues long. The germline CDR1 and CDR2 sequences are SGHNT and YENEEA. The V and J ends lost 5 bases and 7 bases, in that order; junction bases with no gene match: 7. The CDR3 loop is CASSRGDRGNQPQHF. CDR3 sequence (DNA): TGTGCCAGCAGCAGAGGGGACAGGGGGAACCAGCCCCAGCATTTT.

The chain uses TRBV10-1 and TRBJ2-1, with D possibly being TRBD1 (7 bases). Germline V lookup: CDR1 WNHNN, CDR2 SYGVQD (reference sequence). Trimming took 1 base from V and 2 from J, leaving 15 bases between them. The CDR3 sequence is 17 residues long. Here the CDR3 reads CASSEWSGGSAYNEQFF. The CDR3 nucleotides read TGCGCCAGCAGTGAGTGGTCAGGGGGGTCTGCCTACAATGAGCAGTTCTTC.

The CDR3 nucleotides read TGTGCCAGCAGCTCTACAGGGGTCCCCTACGAGCAGTACTTC. This encodes CASSSTGVPYEQYF. The chain recombines TRBV5-5 with TRBJ2-7, with 7 bases aligning to TRBD1. Germline V gene sequence: CDR1 SGHKS, CDR2 YYEKEE (reference sequence). The CDR3 contains 14 residues. The junction had 5 bases not matched to a gene; V was cut back by 3 bases and J by 2 bases.

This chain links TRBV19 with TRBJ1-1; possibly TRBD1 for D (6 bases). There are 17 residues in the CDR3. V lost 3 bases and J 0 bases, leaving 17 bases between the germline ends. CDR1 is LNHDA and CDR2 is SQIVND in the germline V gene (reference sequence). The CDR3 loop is CASSMIPLRTVNTEAFF. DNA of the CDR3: TGTGCCAGTAGTATGATCCCCCTCAGGACAGTGAACACTGAAGCTTTCTTT. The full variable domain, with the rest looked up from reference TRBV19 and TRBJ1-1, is DGGITQSPKYLFRKEGQNVTLSCEQNLNHDAMYWYRQDPGQGLRLIYYSQIVNDFQKGDIAEGYSVSREKKESFPLTVTSAQKNPTAFYLCASSMIPLRTVNTEAFFGQGTRLTVV.

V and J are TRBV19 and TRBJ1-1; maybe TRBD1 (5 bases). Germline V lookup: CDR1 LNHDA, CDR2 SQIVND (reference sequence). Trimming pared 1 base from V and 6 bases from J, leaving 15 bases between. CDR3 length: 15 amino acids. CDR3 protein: CASSIARAGGAEAFF. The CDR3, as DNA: TGTGCCAGTAGTATAGCAAGGGCTGGAGGGGCTGAAGCTTTCTTT.

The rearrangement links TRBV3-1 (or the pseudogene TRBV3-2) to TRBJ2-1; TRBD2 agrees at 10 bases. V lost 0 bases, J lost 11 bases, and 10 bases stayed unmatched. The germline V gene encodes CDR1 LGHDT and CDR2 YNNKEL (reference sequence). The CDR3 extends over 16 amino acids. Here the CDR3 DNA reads TGTGCCAGCAGCCAAGACCCTAGCGGGGGTTCCCAAAAGCAGTTCTTC. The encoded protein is CASSQDPSGGSQKQFF.

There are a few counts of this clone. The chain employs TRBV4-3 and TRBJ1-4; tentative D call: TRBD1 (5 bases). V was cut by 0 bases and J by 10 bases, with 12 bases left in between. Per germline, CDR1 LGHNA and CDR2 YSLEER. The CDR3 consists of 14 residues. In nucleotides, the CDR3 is TGCGCCAGCAGCCAAGACAGGGTTATGGGAAAACTGTTTTTT. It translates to CASSQDRVMGKLFF.

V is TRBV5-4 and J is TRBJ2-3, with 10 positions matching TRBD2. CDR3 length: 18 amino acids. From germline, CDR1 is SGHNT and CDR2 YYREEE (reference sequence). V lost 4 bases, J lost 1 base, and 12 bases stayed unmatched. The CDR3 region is CASSRSSGRPGGTDTQYF. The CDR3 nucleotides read TGTGCCAGCAGCAGAAGTAGCGGGAGGCCCGGGGGCACAGATACGCAGTATTTT.

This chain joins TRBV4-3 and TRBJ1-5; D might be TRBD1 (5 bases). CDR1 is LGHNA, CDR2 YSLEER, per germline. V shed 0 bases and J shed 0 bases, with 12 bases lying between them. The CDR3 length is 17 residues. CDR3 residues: CASSQDLGRYSNQPQHF. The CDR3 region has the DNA TGCGCCAGCAGCCAAGATCTGGGGCGATATAGCAATCAGCCCCAGCATTTT.

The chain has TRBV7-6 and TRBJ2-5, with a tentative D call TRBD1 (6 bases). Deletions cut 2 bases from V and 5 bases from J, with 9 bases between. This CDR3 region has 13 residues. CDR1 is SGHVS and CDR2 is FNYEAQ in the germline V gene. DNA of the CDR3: TGTGCCAGCAGCTTATCCAGGGGCGAGACCCAGTACTTC. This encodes CASSLSRGETQYF.

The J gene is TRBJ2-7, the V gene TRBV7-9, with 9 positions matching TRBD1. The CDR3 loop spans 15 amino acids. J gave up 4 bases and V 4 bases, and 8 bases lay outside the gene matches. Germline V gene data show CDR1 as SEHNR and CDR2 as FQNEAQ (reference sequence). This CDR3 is CASSSGQGGYYEQYF. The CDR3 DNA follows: TGTGCCAGCAGCTCGGGACAGGGAGGGTATTACGAGCAGTACTTC. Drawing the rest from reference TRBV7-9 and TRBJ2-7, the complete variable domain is DTGVSQNPRHKITKRGQNVTFRCDPISEHNRLYWYRQTLGQGPEFLTYFQNEAQLEKSRLLSDRFSAERPKGSFSTLEIQRTEQGDSAMYLCASSSGQGGYYEQYFGPGTRLTVT.